This T cell receptor (beta chain) was sequenced during a study of regulatory T cells in long-lasting Graves disease. In this sample, this clonotype turned up a few times. From germline, CDR1 is LNHDA and CDR2 SQIVND (reference sequence). This CDR3 comprises 14 residues. V lost 8 bases, J lost 5 bases, and 8 bases stayed unmatched. TCR beta libraries were built with iRepertoire HTBI primers and Arm-PCR of CDR3 regions. MiXCR was run by TCRdb on the multiplex PCR reads, yielding one entry per CDR3 protein. Of roughly 500,000 distinct CDR3 sequences listed, roughly 14% were seen once; the top ten hold 8% to 10%. The time point was: newly diagnosed GD, antithyroid drugs for less than 3 months. After RNA was extracted from PBMCs, the TCR library was made from it. Patients with Graves' disease were diagnosed by American Thyroid Association guidelines. This same sample was also taken into another study, of T cells in Graves' hyperthyroidism and ophthalmopathy. Per that paper: Before onset, by a median of approximately 6.8 months, the model predicted ophthalmopathy.

The rearrangement links TRBV19 to TRBJ1-5, with 8 bases that match TRBD1. The sample in question was peripheral blood mononuclear cells (PBMCs), obtained at new diagnosis, from a patient treated with antithyroid drugs. The source of this sequence is a man aged 30 to 39 with Graves disease. This CDR3 reads CASSDRVVDQPQHF. The CDR3 coding sequence is TGTGCCAGTTCGGACAGGGTAGTCGATCAGCCCCAGCATTTT.